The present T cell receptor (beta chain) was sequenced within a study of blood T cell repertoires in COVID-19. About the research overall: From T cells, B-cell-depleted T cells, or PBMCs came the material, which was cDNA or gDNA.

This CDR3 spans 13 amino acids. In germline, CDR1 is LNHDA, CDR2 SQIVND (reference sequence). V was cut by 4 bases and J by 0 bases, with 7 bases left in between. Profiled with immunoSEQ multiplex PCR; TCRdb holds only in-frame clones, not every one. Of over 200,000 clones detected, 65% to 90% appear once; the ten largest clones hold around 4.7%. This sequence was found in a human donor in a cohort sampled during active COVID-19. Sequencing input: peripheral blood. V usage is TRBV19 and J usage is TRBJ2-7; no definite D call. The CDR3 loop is CASSRQVSYEQYF. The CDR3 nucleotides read TGTGCCAGTAGTAGGCAGGTCTCCTACGAGCAGTACTTC.